Listed below are T cell receptor beta chains from one sample, sequenced in a study of cytomegalovirus exposure and HLA in healthy donors. Measured with immunoSEQ multiplex PCR; TCRdb has only the in-frame clones, and not every one. The sample lists tens of thousands of clones, more than 80% occurring once. Sequenced: PBMCs. All receptors come from a man aged 30 to 39 in good health and CMV-seropositive. Each CDR3 is given with its conserved first and last residue. The D gene is left open where the match is weak. Size tells how often a clone was seen (once, few, many) or the class of an expanded clone, and some rows leave it out.

v_call	j_call	clone_size	d_call	cdr3_nt	cdr3_aa
TRBV4-1	TRBJ2-4	-	TRBD1	TGCGCCAGCAGCTCGACAGGGGGCGATTTTAACATTCAGTACTTC	CASSSTGGDFNIQYF
TRBV19	TRBJ1-1	-	TRBD1	TGTGCCAGTAGTATCAGGGGGGCGAACACTGAAGCTTTCTTT	CASSIRGANTEAFF
TRBV7-8	TRBJ1-5	-	TRBD1	TGTGCCAGCAGCTACCAGGGGGGAGGCAATCAGCCCCAGCATTTT	CASSYQGGGNQPQHF
TRBV5-1	TRBJ2-2	-	TRBD1	TGCGCCAGCAGCTTGGGACAGGGGAACACCGGGGAGCTGTTTTTT	CASSLGQGNTGELFF
TRBV14	TRBJ2-1	-	TRBD2	TGTGCCAGCAGCCAAGATCTTCAAGCGGGAGTTTCTGATGAGCAGTTCTTC	CASSQDLQAGVSDEQFF
TRBV28	TRBJ2-7	-	-	TGTGCCAGCAGTTTCGTTCCTGGGGAGCAGTGCTTC	CASSFVPGEQCF
TRBV4-1	TRBJ1-1	-	-	TGCGCCAGCAGCCAAATAGACAGAATCATGAACACTGAAGCTTTCTTT	CASSQIDRIMNTEAFF
TRBV5-1	TRBJ1-1	few	TRBD1	TGCGCCAGCAGCGCGGACAGGGGAGGAGGGACTGAAGCTTTCTTT	CASSADRGGGTEAFF
TRBV30	TRBJ1-2	-	-	TGTGCCTGGACCAAGACAGGCACCAACGCTAACTATGGCTACACCTTC	CAWTKTGTNANYGYTF
TRBV19	TRBJ2-3	-	TRBD1	TGTGCCAGTACCCCATTCGCGGACAGGACCGGCACAGATACGCAGTATTTT	CASTPFADRTGTDTQYF
TRBV7-6	TRBJ2-7	-	-	TGTGCCAGCAGCTTACGGGACACCTCCTACGAGCAGTACTTC	CASSLRDTSYEQYF
TRBV4-1	TRBJ1-6	once	TRBD1	TGCGCCAGCAGCCAAGCCCCATTACAGGGGGCAAATTCACCCCTCCACTTT	CASSQAPLQGANSPLHF
TRBV6-5	TRBJ2-1	-	TRBD2	TGTGCCACCAGCGGGAGGGCCTACAATGAGCAGTTCTTC	CATSGRAYNEQFF
TRBV7-9	TRBJ1-2	-	-	TGTGCCAGCTACGGAGTTCTCTATGGCTACACCTTC	CASYGVLYGYTF
TRBV6-6	TRBJ1-4	-	-	TGTGCCAGCAGTTACGAAACCGGTACCGCGGAAAAACTGTTTTTT	CASSYETGTAEKLFF
TRBV30	TRBJ2-4	-	-	TGTGCCTGGAGTGTAATTTCCTATTCCGACATTCAGTACTTC	CAWSVISYSDIQYF
TRBV7-2	TRBJ2-1	-	TRBD2	TGTGCCAGCAGCTTAGCGCTAGCGGCCTACAATGAGCAGTTCTTC	CASSLALAAYNEQFF
TRBV28	TRBJ1-2	-	-	TGTGCCAGCAGTTTGACTTACCCGCCCGGAGGCTACACCTTC	CASSLTYPPGGYTF
TRBV4-1	TRBJ2-7	-	TRBD2	TGCGCCAGCAGCCAAGGACTAGCGGGAGCCAACGAGCAGTACTTC	CASSQGLAGANEQYF
TRBV9	TRBJ2-1	-	TRBD2	TGTGCCAGCAGCGTAGTCCCCTTCCTAGCGGGAGGTCAGTATGAGCAGTTCTTC	CASSVVPFLAGGQYEQFF
TRBV15	TRBJ2-1	few	TRBD1	TGTGCCACCAGCAGAGAGAGGGGGCCATACAATGAGCAGTTCTTC	CATSRERGPYNEQFF
TRBV9	TRBJ2-7	-	-	TGTGCCAGCAGCTCCGGATGGGGAGGTTACGAGCAGTACTTC	CASSSGWGGYEQYF
TRBV4-1	TRBJ2-1	-	TRBD2	TGCGCCAGCAGCCAATTAGCGGGAGGAGGGTATGAGCAGTTCTTC	CASSQLAGGGYEQFF
TRBV7-2	TRBJ2-7	-	-	TGTGCCAGCAGCCTAGGACAGAGAACCTACGAGCAGTACTTC	CASSLGQRTYEQYF
TRBV4-1	TRBJ2-2	-	TRBD2	TGCGCCAGCAGTGACAGCGGGAGAGGGACCGGGGAGCTGTTTTTT	CASSDSGRGTGELFF
TRBV6-5	TRBJ2-7	-	-	TGTGCCAGCAGCGCAGCGATACCGGTGGTGCAGTACTTC	CASSAAIPVVQYF
TRBV28	TRBJ1-1	-	TRBD1	TGTGCCAGCAGTAGAATGCAGGGGGAGGCTACTGAAGCTTTCTTT	CASSRMQGEATEAFF
TRBV7-9	TRBJ2-2	-	TRBD1	TGTGCCAGCAGCTTAGGCGGGACAGGGGAGCGGAAGGAGCTGTTTTTT	CASSLGGTGERKELFF
TRBV5-1	TRBJ1-1	few	-	TGCGCCAGCAGCTTGGAGCTGGGAGGCGACACTGAAGCTTTCTTT	CASSLELGGDTEAFF
TRBV7-9	TRBJ2-7	-	TRBD1	TGTGCCAGCAGCTCCGGGACAGGGGGATTGCACGAGCAGTACTTC	CASSSGTGGLHEQYF
TRBV7-2	TRBJ1-4	once	-	TGTGCCAGCAGCTTATGGGGAGAAGAACTGTTTTTT	CASSLWGEELFF